What follows are 22 T cell receptor beta chains derived from one specimen sequenced in a study of beta chain features in type 1 diabetes. Expressed TCRB transcripts got sequenced, as all isolated RNA was reverse transcribed. TCRdb keeps only in-frame clones here, not all; method: immunoSEQ multiplex PCR. Here the sample spans around 140,000 clones, more than 9% being singletons. Specimen: naive CD4+ T cells from blood. Receptors were obtained from a man aged 18-30 years in good health.

This clone was detected a few times. CDR3 amino acids: CARSRGGNTEAFF. The CDR3 nucleotides are TGTGCCAGGTCGAGGGGGGGGAACACTGAAGCTTTCTTT. This chain joins TRBV2 and TRBJ1-1, with D possibly TRBD1 on 6 matching bases. Trimming took 9 bases from V and 1 from J, leaving 12 bases between them. The germline gives CDR1 SNHLY, CDR2 FYNNEI. The CDR3 spans 13 residues.

This clone has a handful of counts. The chain is built from TRBV19 and TRBJ2-7, with 7 bases lining up with TRBD2. V trimming: 3 bases; J trimming: 5 bases; junction bases outside the gene matches: 4. This CDR3 has 13 amino acids. The germline gives CDR1 LNHDA, CDR2 SQIVND (reference sequence). CDR3 sequence: CASSMRELNEQYF. The CDR3 nucleotides read TGTGCCAGTAGTATGCGGGAGCTTAACGAGCAGTACTTC.

The chain couples TRBV2 to TRBJ2-7; 8 bases line up with TRBD1. Per germline, CDR1 SNHLY and CDR2 FYNNEI. This CDR3 is built from 12 residues. Germline trimming cut 6 bases from V and 5 bases from J; bases unmatched to any gene: 3. The CDR3 reads CASRVRGHEQYF. In DNA, the CDR3 is TGTGCCAGCAGGGTCAGGGGGCACGAGCAGTACTTC.

V gene TRBV6-5 combines with J gene TRBJ1-2; D gene uncertain. The CDR3 spans 13 residues. V gave up 3 bases and J gave up 2 bases, with 7 bases separating them. Per germline, CDR1 MNHEY and CDR2 SVGAGI. CDR3 protein: CASSYSGNYGYTF. CDR3 DNA sequence: TGTGCCAGCAGTTATAGCGGGAACTATGGCTACACCTTC.

This clone was counted between two and nine times. The CDR3 protein is CATSSGGPSSGNTIYF. In DNA form, the CDR3 reads TGTGCCACCAGCAGTGGAGGACCGAGCTCTGGAAACACCATATATTTT. This chain links TRBV15 with TRBJ1-3, with D unclear. The germline V gene has CDR1 LNHNV and CDR2 YYDKDF (reference sequence). The V end was cut by 3 bases, the J end by 0 bases, with 12 bases between. The CDR3 is made up of 16 amino acids.

Only a few counts were recorded for this clone. The genes are TRBV30 and TRBJ1-5; D is unclear. The V end was cut by 3 bases, the J end by 0 bases, with 6 bases between. The CDR3 loop spans 13 amino acids. The germline CDR1 and CDR2 sequences are GTSNPN and SVGIG (reference sequence). The CDR3 bases are TGTGCCTGGAGCCTAGATAGCAATCAGCCCCAGCATTTT. This gives the protein CAWSLDSNQPQHF. Supplemented by reference TRBV30 and TRBJ1-5, the full variable domain reads SQTIHQWPATLVQPVGSPLSLECTVEGTSNPNLYWYRQAAGRGLQLLFYSVGIGQISSEVPQNLSASRPQDRQFILSSKKLLLSDSGFYLCAWSLDSNQPQHFGDGTRLSIL.

This clone was observed many times. J is TRBJ2-1 and V is TRBV15, with a possible D match to TRBD1 (6 bases). This CDR3 region has 14 residues. Germline CDR1 LNHNV, CDR2 YYDKDF (reference sequence). With 2 bases removed from V and 6 bases from J, the gap between germline ends came to 11 bases. Here the CDR3 reads CATSRSTGINEQFF. The CDR3 DNA is TGTGCCACCAGCAGATCGACAGGAATCAATGAGCAGTTCTTC.

This clone was seen many times. This chain links TRBV6-5 with TRBJ2-7; D is perhaps TRBD2 (5 bases). Trimming left V 8 bases short and J 0 bases short, with 8 bases between. The CDR3 covers 12 residues. Germline loops: CDR1 MNHEY, CDR2 SVGAGI. CDR3 residues: CASVGDSYEQYF. CDR3 bases: TGTGCCAGCGTCGGGGACTCCTACGAGCAGTACTTC.

The chain has TRBV6-6 and TRBJ2-1; 11 nucleotides align to TRBD1. V was pared by 6 bases and J by 6 bases, with 1 base of the junction left unmatched. Looked up from germline, CDR1 is MNHNY and CDR2 is SVGAGI (reference sequence). The CDR3 is 13 amino acids. The CDR3 region has the DNA TGTGCCAGCAGGGGACAGGGGGTCAATGAGCAGTTCTTC. Translation gives CASRGQGVNEQFF.

This clone was counted between two and nine times. The gene calls are TRBV5-1 and TRBJ2-7, with 11 bases identical to TRBD1. The germline CDR1 and CDR2 sequences are SGHRS and YFSETQ. The CDR3 has 14 residues. Germline trimming cut 4 bases from V and 5 bases from J; bases unmatched to any gene: 5. CDR3 coding DNA: TGCGCCAGCAGCCAAGGACAGGGGGCGGACGAGCAGTACTTC. It is translated as CASSQGQGADEQYF. The full variable domain, in which reference TRBV5-1 and TRBJ2-7 provide the parts outside the CDR3, is KAGVTQTPRYLIKTRGQQVTLSCSPISGHRSVSWYQQTPGQGLQFLFEYFSETQRNKGNFPGRFSGRQFSNSRSEMNVSTLELGDSALYLCASSQGQGADEQYFGPGTRLTVT.

This rearrangement joins TRBV5-4 to TRBJ1-1, with a weak D call TRBD1 (5 bases). V was clipped by 2 bases and J by 4 bases, with 15 bases between them. CDR3 length equals 15 residues. Germline CDR1 SGHNT, CDR2 YYREEE (reference sequence). The CDR3 protein is CASSLRGDGITEAFF. The CDR3 region has the DNA TGTGCCAGCAGCTTACGGGGGGATGGGATCACTGAAGCTTTCTTT.

The V gene is TRBV19, the J gene TRBJ1-2; D remains ambiguous. Trimming stripped 5 bases from V and 0 bases from J, with 13 bases between. Germline values: CDR1 LNHDA, CDR2 SQIVND (reference sequence). The CDR3 sequence is 15 residues long. CDR3 protein: CASSLAAAANYGYTF. For the CDR3, the DNA is TGTGCCAGTAGTCTCGCGGCCGCGGCTAACTATGGCTACACCTTC.

This clone was detected only a few times. The chain carries TRBV27 and TRBJ1-5, with a tentative D call TRBD1 (5 bases). Trimming pared 4 bases from V and 7 bases from J, leaving 17 bases between. This CDR3 is 15 amino acids long. Germline V gene sequence: CDR1 MNHEY, CDR2 SMNVEV (reference sequence). The CDR3 region is CASSSGGGNRQPQHF. The CDR3, as DNA: TGTGCCAGCAGTTCGGGGGGGGGTAATAGGCAGCCCCAGCATTTT.

This clone occurred a few times. The V and J genes are TRBV7-2 and TRBJ2-5; TRBD2 matches 7 bases. Trimming removed 4 bases from V and 5 bases from J; junction bases left unmatched: 10. The CDR3 totals 15 residues. CDR1 and CDR2 from the germline V gene are SGHTA and FQGNSA. As DNA, the CDR3 is TGTGCCAGCAGCTCCCCCGGGACTACCTTGGAGACCCAGTACTTC. The encoded protein is CASSSPGTTLETQYF.

The table lists this clone with a few counts. V gene TRBV5-4 combines with J gene TRBJ2-7, with D perhaps TRBD2 (6 bases). The germline V and J ends were trimmed by 3 bases and 7 bases, with 20 bases remaining between them. The CDR3 has 15 residues. The V gene's germline CDR1 is SGHNT and CDR2 YYREEE (reference sequence). The CDR3 nucleotides are TGTGCCAGCAGCTCAAAGCGGGTGGGGGGTATGGAGCAGTACTTC. The encoded protein is CASSSKRVGGMEQYF.

This clone showed up just a few times. This chain links TRBV27 with TRBJ1-2; 11 positions match TRBD1. The V gene end was trimmed by 5 bases and the J gene end by 6 bases; junction bases not matched to a gene: 5. The CDR3 covers 14 residues. Germline lookup yields CDR1 MNHEY and CDR2 SMNVEV (reference sequence). In DNA, the CDR3 is TGTGCCAGCAGTCCAAGGACAGGGGGCAATGGCTACACCTTC. Amino acid sequence: CASSPRTGGNGYTF.

This clone came up many times. This chain connects TRBV29-1 to TRBJ2-1; no reliable D call. Per the germline V gene, CDR1 is SQVTM and CDR2 is ANQGSEA. The V and J ends lost 7 bases and 5 bases respectively, with 12 bases between them. The CDR3 length is 12 residues. The CDR3, as DNA: TGCAGCGCCATCCGGGTCCACAATGAGCAGTTCTTC. It encodes CSAIRVHNEQFF.

V gene TRBV4-2 combines with J gene TRBJ1-2; D unclear. The CDR3 is made up of 12 amino acids. Germline values: CDR1 LGHNA, CDR2 YNFKEQ. Trimming cost V 1 base and J 4 bases, with 4 bases left between them. The DNA of the CDR3 is TGTGCCAGCAGCCAAGCGGGCTATGGCTACACCTTC. Amino acids: CASSQAGYGYTF.

This clone has only a few counts. The chain couples TRBV5-6 to TRBJ2-1, with 7 bases aligning to TRBD1. Looked up from germline, CDR1 is SGHDT and CDR2 is YYEEEE. The CDR3 totals 16 residues. V dropped 0 bases and J dropped 6; count of bases not matched to a gene: 9. Here the CDR3 reads CASSLETGSRANEQFF. CDR3 bases: TGTGCCAGCAGCTTGGAGACAGGGTCTCGCGCCAATGAGCAGTTCTTC. The full variable domain, with the rest looked up from reference TRBV5-6 and TRBJ2-1, is DAGVTQSPTHLIKTRGQQVTLRCSPKSGHDTVSWYQQALGQGPQFIFQYYEEEERQRGNFPDRFSGHQFPNYSSELNVNALLLGDSALYLCASSLETGSRANEQFFGPGTRLTVL.

This clone turned up a few times. V and J are TRBV6-5 and TRBJ2-3, with D tentatively TRBD2 (6 bases). Germline-derived CDR1 and CDR2 are MNHEY and SVGAGI. V lost 6 bases to trimming and J lost 0 bases, with 13 bases between them. CDR3 length: 15 amino acids. The CDR3 spells CASSLNRGSTDTQYF. The CDR3 DNA reads as TGTGCCAGCAGCTTAAACCGGGGGAGCACAGATACGCAGTATTTT.

The chain recombines TRBV2 with TRBJ2-5; TRBD1 matches 11 bases. CDR3 size: 15 residues. The J segment lost 2 bases and the V segment lost 5 bases, leaving 4 bases of the junction unmatched. Germline values: CDR1 SNHLY, CDR2 FYNNEI. CDR3: CASSPDRGQQETQYF. In DNA form, the CDR3 reads TGTGCCAGCAGTCCGGACAGGGGGCAACAAGAGACCCAGTACTTC.

This clone was found a few times. The chain couples TRBV7-9 to TRBJ2-1, with D tentatively TRBD2 (6 bases). Germline V gene lookup returns CDR1 SEHNR and CDR2 FQNEAQ (reference sequence). The CDR3 is 13 residues long. The germline V and J ends were trimmed by 6 bases and 8 bases, with 14 bases remaining between them. The CDR3 DNA is TGTGCCAGCAGGAAGACTAGTCGGGATGAGCAGTTCTTC. It is translated as CASRKTSRDEQFF.